This entry lists 9 T cell receptor beta chains sequenced from one sample in a study of CD8 T cells in Susac syndrome. Random hexamers served to reverse transcribe roughly 0.5 to 1 ug RNA. TCRdb fed the immunoSEQ multiplex PCR reads into MiXCR, producing one record per CDR3 protein. The table lists about 240,000 distinct CDR3 sequences, about 95% of them singletons. The sample was CD4+ T cells from PBMCs. The receptor set was obtained from a human donor with Susac syndrome.

The rearrangement links TRBV30 to TRBJ1-3; D remains unclear. The CDR3 covers 15 residues. The germline V gene has CDR1 GTSNPN and CDR2 SVGIG (reference sequence). The V and J ends lost 2 bases and 4 bases respectively, with 15 bases between them. The CDR3 nucleotides read TGTGCCTGGAGTTTGAGGTCCCTTCGGGGAAACACCATATATTTT. Its translation is CAWSLRSLRGNTIYF.

With regard to this clonotype: One end of the junction fails to match germline, which may point to a read error. The rearrangement links TRBV7-9 to TRBJ2-7; D is unclear. CDR1 is SEHNR and CDR2 is FQNEAQ in the germline V gene (reference sequence). The CDR3 spans 9 residues. The CDR3 nucleotides are TGTGCCAGCACACGACAAGGTAACTTC. Amino acids: CASTRQGNF.

The chain carries TRBV29-1 and TRBJ1-1, with a weak D call TRBD1 (6 bases). This CDR3 is 13 amino acids long. V lost 5 bases to trimming and J lost 1 base, with 11 bases between them. Germline CDR1 reads SQVTM; CDR2 reads ANQGSEA. The CDR3 DNA reads as TGCAGCGTTTGGGACACCCGGAACACTGAAGCTTTCTTT. Its translation is CSVWDTRNTEAFF.

The chain couples TRBV29-1 to TRBJ2-7; TRBD2 might be the D (5 bases). This CDR3 has 14 residues. The V end lost 4 bases, the J end lost 2 bases, and 15 bases lay between the germline ends. Germline V gene data show CDR1 as SQVTM and CDR2 as ANQGSEA. The DNA for the CDR3 is TGCAGCGTTGGGACTCGGTCCATCCCCTACGAGCAGTACTTC. It specifies CSVGTRSIPYEQYF.

Worth noting for this clonotype: Mismatch with germline at one junction end may stem from a read error. CDR3 in DNA: TGTGCTAGCAGCCCTCGAGGTCCTTGGGAGACCCAGTACTTC. This codes for CASSPRGPWETQYF. The rearrangement links TRBV7-7 to TRBJ2-5, with D unclear. The CDR3 spans 14 residues. Germline V gene lookup returns CDR1 SSHAT and CDR2 FNYEAQ (reference sequence).

The chain carries TRBV20-1 and TRBJ2-7; 7 bases match TRBD1. The J segment lost 5 bases and the V segment lost 0 bases, leaving 10 bases of the junction unmatched. The CDR3 length is 15 residues. Germline V CDR1 and CDR2: DFQATT, SNEGSKA (reference sequence). The CDR3 here is CSARDRSRGWNEQYF. The CDR3 DNA sequence: TGCAGTGCTAGAGATAGGAGCAGGGGGTGGAACGAGCAGTACTTC.

J is TRBJ2-1 and V is TRBV30; D not resolved. With 1 base removed from V and 11 bases from J, the gap between germline ends came to 0 bases. The germline gives CDR1 GTSNPN, CDR2 SVGIG (reference sequence). The CDR3 length is 8 residues. CDR3 sequence: CAWSEQFF. The DNA for the CDR3 is TGTGCCTGGAGTGAGCAGTTCTTC. The full variable domain, its missing parts supplied by reference TRBV30 and TRBJ2-1, is SQTIHQWPATLVQPVGSPLSLECTVEGTSNPNLYWYRQAAGRGLQLLFYSVGIGQISSEVPQNLSASRPQDRQFILSSKKLLLSDSGFYLCAWSEQFFGPGTRLTVL.

The chain employs TRBV30 and TRBJ1-1; 9 positions match TRBD1. The germline CDR1 and CDR2 sequences are GTSNPN and SVGIG (reference sequence). V was clipped by 5 bases and J by 10 bases; unmatched bases: 8. The CDR3 runs 12 residues. The CDR3 nucleotides read TGTGCCTGGGCACACAGGGGGCTTGGAGCTTTCTTT. Its protein product is CAWAHRGLGAFF. Full variable domain (outside the CDR3, taken from reference TRBV30 and TRBJ1-1): SQTIHQWPATLVQPVGSPLSLECTVEGTSNPNLYWYRQAAGRGLQLLFYSVGIGQISSEVPQNLSASRPQDRQFILSSKKLLLSDSGFYLCAWAHRGLGAFFGQGTRLTVV.

The V gene is TRBV29-1, the J gene TRBJ2-7; possible D gene TRBD1, 7 bases. Deletions cut 4 bases from V and 7 bases from J, with 20 bases between. Looked up from germline, CDR1 is SQVTM and CDR2 is ANQGSEA. CDR3 length: 14 amino acids. The CDR3: CSVGRGQQAREQYF. The CDR3 nucleotides read TGCAGCGTTGGGCGGGGACAGCAGGCGCGGGAGCAGTACTTC.